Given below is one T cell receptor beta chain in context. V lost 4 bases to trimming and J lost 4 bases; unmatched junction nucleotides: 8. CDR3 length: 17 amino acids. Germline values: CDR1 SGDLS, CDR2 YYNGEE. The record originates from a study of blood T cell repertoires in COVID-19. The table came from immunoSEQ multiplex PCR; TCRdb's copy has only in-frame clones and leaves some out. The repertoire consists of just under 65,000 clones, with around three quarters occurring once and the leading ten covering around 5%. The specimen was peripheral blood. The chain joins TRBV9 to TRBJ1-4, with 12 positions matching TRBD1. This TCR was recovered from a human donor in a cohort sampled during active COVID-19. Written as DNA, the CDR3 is TGTGCCAGCAGCATCGGGACAGGGGGCCCCAATAATGAAAAACTGTTTTTT. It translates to CASSIGTGGPNNEKLFF.